The rows below give T cell receptor beta chains drawn from one sample of a study of blood T cells in healthy people across ages. TCRdb reprocessed the 5' RACE reads with MiXCR, giving one entry per CDR3 protein. The table lists some 1.5 million distinct CDR3 sequences, 35% to 45% of them singletons, with over 3.5% in the top ten. Source material: blood. The receptors here all came from a woman between 18 and 29 years old in good health. Each CDR3 is given with its conserved first and last residue. Fields, in order: J gene, D gene, clone size, V gene, CDR3 DNA, CDR3 protein. A D gene is named only where the DNA matches it firmly. Only part of the rows carry a size: once, few, many, or a class if the clone is expanded.

j_call: TRBJ2-4; d_call: NA; clone_size: few; v_call: TRBV27; cdr3_nt: TGTGCCAGCAGGCCGGGAACGGAGGACATTCAGTACTTC; cdr3_aa: CASRPGTEDIQYF
j_call: TRBJ1-6; d_call: NA; clone_size: NA; v_call: TRBV11-2; cdr3_nt: TGTGCCTGCAGCTTAGTTTGGGATGTAGGGTCACCCCTCCACTTT; cdr3_aa: CACSLVWDVGSPLHF
j_call: TRBJ2-7; d_call: NA; clone_size: NA; v_call: TRBV6-2/TRBV6-3; cdr3_nt: TGTGCCAGCAGTTACTCGGTCGAGCAGTACTTC; cdr3_aa: CASSYSVEQYF
j_call: TRBJ2-7; d_call: NA; clone_size: NA; v_call: TRBV10-3; cdr3_nt: TGTGCCACGAGCGGGTCCTCAACGAAGGACGAGCAGTACTTC; cdr3_aa: CATSGSSTKDEQYF
j_call: TRBJ2-3; d_call: TRBD2; clone_size: once; v_call: TRBV6-5; cdr3_nt: TGTGCCAGCAGTTACTTCGAGCGGGGGGGCCAAGATACGCAGTATTTT; cdr3_aa: CASSYFERGGQDTQYF
j_call: TRBJ2-3; d_call: NA; clone_size: NA; v_call: TRBV9; cdr3_nt: TGTGCCAGCAGCGAAAGGCTATTCACAGATACGCAGTATTTT; cdr3_aa: CASSERLFTDTQYF
j_call: TRBJ1-4; d_call: NA; clone_size: NA; v_call: TRBV7-9; cdr3_nt: TGTGCCAGCAGCTTCGCCGGGACATACACTAATGAAAAACTGTTTTTT; cdr3_aa: CASSFAGTYTNEKLFF
j_call: TRBJ2-5; d_call: NA; clone_size: NA; v_call: TRBV28; cdr3_nt: TGTGCCAGCACTAGCCCTGGAGCCGGGTACAATGAGCAGTACTTC; cdr3_aa: CASTSPGAGYNEQYF
j_call: TRBJ2-1; d_call: NA; clone_size: NA; v_call: TRBV5-1; cdr3_nt: TGCGCCAGCAGCTTGGGACCAGATAAGACCTACAATGAGCAGTTCTTC; cdr3_aa: CASSLGPDKTYNEQFF
j_call: TRBJ2-7; d_call: TRBD2; clone_size: NA; v_call: TRBV7-9; cdr3_nt: TGTGCCAGCACCCGTTTAGAGCGGGGGGCCTACGAGCAGTACTTC; cdr3_aa: CASTRLERGAYEQYF
j_call: TRBJ2-1; d_call: NA; clone_size: NA; v_call: TRBV5-1; cdr3_nt: TGCTCCAGCAGCTCTGGGGGCAGGTACAATGAGCAGTTCTTC; cdr3_aa: CSSSSGGRYNEQFF
j_call: TRBJ1-1; d_call: NA; clone_size: NA; v_call: TRBV20-1; cdr3_nt: TGCAGTGCTTTTGGGGAGGCTGAAGCTTTCTTT; cdr3_aa: CSAFGEAEAFF
j_call: TRBJ1-4; d_call: NA; clone_size: few; v_call: TRBV7-2; cdr3_nt: TGTGCCAGCAACCTGCCAGGTGGGGGGAAGGAGGAAAAACTGTTTTTT; cdr3_aa: CASNLPGGGKEEKLFF
j_call: TRBJ1-1; d_call: NA; clone_size: NA; v_call: TRBV20-1; cdr3_nt: TGCAGTGCTAGAGACACAGACACTGAAGCTTTCTTT; cdr3_aa: CSARDTDTEAFF
j_call: TRBJ1-4; d_call: NA; clone_size: few; v_call: TRBV3-1; cdr3_nt: TGTGCCAGCAGCCAAGGTTTTGGTGAAAAACTGTTTTTT; cdr3_aa: CASSQGFGEKLFF
j_call: TRBJ2-5; d_call: NA; clone_size: NA; v_call: TRBV6-2/TRBV6-3; cdr3_nt: TGTGCCAGCAGTTACTCGAGAGGGGAGACCCAGGACTTC; cdr3_aa: CASSYSRGETQDF
j_call: TRBJ2-3; d_call: TRBD1; clone_size: NA; v_call: TRBV7-2; cdr3_nt: TGTGCCAGCAGCGACACGACAGGGGTTGGCACAGATACGCAGTATTTT; cdr3_aa: CASSDTTGVGTDTQYF
j_call: TRBJ2-4; d_call: TRBD1; clone_size: NA; v_call: TRBV20-1; cdr3_nt: TGCAGTGCTAGAGACAGGGGGAAAAACATTCAGTACTTC; cdr3_aa: CSARDRGKNIQYF
j_call: TRBJ2-1; d_call: TRBD1; clone_size: NA; v_call: TRBV6-4; cdr3_nt: TGTGCCAGCAGTGACACGCACAGGGGGCGCGATGAGCAGTTCTTC; cdr3_aa: CASSDTHRGRDEQFF
j_call: TRBJ2-2; d_call: NA; clone_size: NA; v_call: TRBV20-1; cdr3_nt: TGCAGTGCTAGAGATCCCCAGGGTCCCGGGGAGCTGTTTTTT; cdr3_aa: CSARDPQGPGELFF
j_call: TRBJ2-7; d_call: NA; clone_size: NA; v_call: TRBV5-1; cdr3_nt: TGCGCCAGCAGCTTCTTCGTCTCCTACGAGCAGTACTTC; cdr3_aa: CASSFFVSYEQYF
j_call: TRBJ2-7; d_call: NA; clone_size: NA; v_call: TRBV6-2/TRBV6-3; cdr3_nt: TGTGCCAGCATGGGGACTGTCTCCTACGAGCAGTACTTC; cdr3_aa: CASMGTVSYEQYF
j_call: TRBJ2-1; d_call: NA; clone_size: few; v_call: TRBV6-5; cdr3_nt: TGTGCCAGCACGTTGCCCCCGGATGAGCAGTTCTTC; cdr3_aa: CASTLPPDEQFF
j_call: TRBJ2-7; d_call: NA; clone_size: few; v_call: TRBV2; cdr3_nt: TGTGCCAGGGGTCGTAGGTCTACTAATGAGCAGTACTTC; cdr3_aa: CARGRRSTNEQYF
j_call: TRBJ1-2; d_call: NA; clone_size: NA; v_call: TRBV7-2; cdr3_nt: TGTGCCAGCAGCCTCGGCTTTCTTCCACGGGTCTATGGCTACACCTTC; cdr3_aa: CASSLGFLPRVYGYTF
j_call: TRBJ2-1; d_call: NA; clone_size: NA; v_call: TRBV5-1; cdr3_nt: TGCGCCAGCAGCTTTTCCCAATTCTACAATAAGCAGTTCTTC; cdr3_aa: CASSFSQFYNKQFF
j_call: TRBJ2-3; d_call: TRBD1; clone_size: few; v_call: TRBV12-5; cdr3_nt: TGTGCTAGTGGTTGGGGACAGGCTTCCACAGATACGCAGTATTTT; cdr3_aa: CASGWGQASTDTQYF
j_call: TRBJ2-5; d_call: NA; clone_size: many; v_call: TRBV5-1; cdr3_nt: TGCGCCAGCAGCTTGGGACAGTTGTACCAAGAGACCCAGTACTTC; cdr3_aa: CASSLGQLYQETQYF
j_call: TRBJ1-1; d_call: NA; clone_size: NA; v_call: TRBV5-1; cdr3_nt: TGCGCCAGCGGCTTGGCCTGGCAAGGGAACACTGAAGCTTTCTTT; cdr3_aa: CASGLAWQGNTEAFF
j_call: TRBJ2-7; d_call: NA; clone_size: many; v_call: TRBV21-1; cdr3_nt: TGTGCCAGCAGCAAAGTGGAGCGTTACGAGCAGTACTTC; cdr3_aa: CASSKVERYEQYF
j_call: TRBJ2-3; d_call: NA; clone_size: NA; v_call: TRBV6-5; cdr3_nt: TGTGCCAGCAGTCGCAGGCGAGGCGAGGATGCGCAGTATTTT; cdr3_aa: CASSRRRGEDAQYF
j_call: TRBJ1-6; d_call: TRBD1; clone_size: once; v_call: TRBV5-1; cdr3_nt: TGCGCCAGCAGCGAAACAGGGGGCGTCTATAATTCACCCCTCCACTTT; cdr3_aa: CASSETGGVYNSPLHF
j_call: TRBJ1-2; d_call: NA; clone_size: NA; v_call: TRBV5-8; cdr3_nt: TGTGCCAGCAGCCTAAGGGGAGGTGGAAACTATGGCTACACCTTC; cdr3_aa: CASSLRGGGNYGYTF
j_call: TRBJ2-2; d_call: NA; clone_size: NA; v_call: TRBV7-8; cdr3_nt: TGTGCCAGCACCCTAAGCTCGAGGCGCGGGGAGCTGTTTTTT; cdr3_aa: CASTLSSRRGELFF
j_call: TRBJ1-1; d_call: NA; clone_size: NA; v_call: TRBV4-1; cdr3_nt: TGCGCCAGCAGCCCGGATTGGGGGAGGGACACTGAAGCTTTCTTT; cdr3_aa: CASSPDWGRDTEAFF
j_call: TRBJ2-1; d_call: TRBD1; clone_size: once; v_call: TRBV5-1; cdr3_nt: TGCGCCAGCAGCTGGAATCCCACCCTTCTTCGGGACAGCTACAATGAGCAGTTCTTC; cdr3_aa: CASSWNPTLLRDSYNEQFF
j_call: TRBJ2-7; d_call: NA; clone_size: NA; v_call: TRBV4-3; cdr3_nt: TGCGCCAGCAGCCAAGACAGATACTCCCACGAGCAGTACTTC; cdr3_aa: CASSQDRYSHEQYF
j_call: TRBJ2-5; d_call: NA; clone_size: NA; v_call: TRBV7-2; cdr3_nt: TGTGCCAGCAGTCCACTCGAGCTGACCCAGTACTTC; cdr3_aa: CASSPLELTQYF
j_call: TRBJ2-5; d_call: NA; clone_size: NA; v_call: TRBV7-2; cdr3_nt: TGTGCCAGCAGCTCGTGGACTTCAAAATCCAATGAGCAGTACTTC; cdr3_aa: CASSSWTSKSNEQYF
j_call: TRBJ2-7; d_call: TRBD1; clone_size: NA; v_call: TRBV6-5; cdr3_nt: TGTGCCAGCATACCTACCCAGGGGGCTGGCGAGCAGTACTTC; cdr3_aa: CASIPTQGAGEQYF
j_call: TRBJ2-7; d_call: NA; clone_size: NA; v_call: TRBV6-5; cdr3_nt: TGTGCCAGCAGCCCCGATGGGGGGAGTTACGAGCAGTACTTC; cdr3_aa: CASSPDGGSYEQYF
j_call: TRBJ1-6; d_call: NA; clone_size: NA; v_call: TRBV6-5; cdr3_nt: TGTGCCAGCAGGTCTCCCCTCCGGGGGGCGAATTCACCCCTCCACTTT; cdr3_aa: CASRSPLRGANSPLHF
j_call: TRBJ1-2; d_call: NA; clone_size: many; v_call: TRBV5-5; cdr3_nt: TGTGCCAGCAGCTTGGGGGTCTCCTATGGCTACACCTTC; cdr3_aa: CASSLGVSYGYTF
j_call: TRBJ2-6; d_call: NA; clone_size: NA; v_call: TRBV5-1; cdr3_nt: TGCGCCAGCAGACAGGGAAGCTCTGGGGCCAACGTCCTGACTTTC; cdr3_aa: CASRQGSSGANVLTF
j_call: TRBJ1-1; d_call: NA; clone_size: few; v_call: TRBV24-1; cdr3_nt: TGTGCCACCAGAGGATCCCTGGGCACTGAAGCTTTCTTT; cdr3_aa: CATRGSLGTEAFF
j_call: TRBJ2-2; d_call: TRBD2; clone_size: few; v_call: TRBV7-9; cdr3_nt: TGTGCCAGCAGCTTAGCGCGGCTAGCGGGTTCGAACACCGGGGAGCTGTTTTTT; cdr3_aa: CASSLARLAGSNTGELFF
j_call: TRBJ2-1; d_call: TRBD2; clone_size: NA; v_call: TRBV5-1; cdr3_nt: TGCGCCAGCAGCTTGGAACCGACTAGCGGGGGTTACAATGAGCAGTTCTTC; cdr3_aa: CASSLEPTSGGYNEQFF
j_call: TRBJ1-2; d_call: NA; clone_size: few; v_call: TRBV6-1; cdr3_nt: TGTGCCAGCAGTGAAGTGGGGGCCTATGGCTACACCTTC; cdr3_aa: CASSEVGAYGYTF
j_call: TRBJ1-5; d_call: TRBD1; clone_size: NA; v_call: TRBV27; cdr3_nt: TGTGCCAGCAGCTCGACAGGGCAGCCCCAGCATTTT; cdr3_aa: CASSSTGQPQHF
j_call: TRBJ2-2; d_call: NA; clone_size: NA; v_call: TRBV20-1; cdr3_nt: TGCAGTGCTTTGCCGGGACCCATCACCGGGGAGCTGTTTTTT; cdr3_aa: CSALPGPITGELFF
j_call: TRBJ2-1; d_call: NA; clone_size: NA; v_call: TRBV20-1; cdr3_nt: TGCAGTGCTAGGGCTACCCAATTACAAGAGACCCAGTTCTTC; cdr3_aa: CSARATQLQETQFF
j_call: TRBJ2-1; d_call: TRBD2; clone_size: NA; v_call: TRBV5-5; cdr3_nt: TGTGCCAGCAGCCCCCGGACTAGCGGGGGGGCGTCTAATGAGCAGTTCTTC; cdr3_aa: CASSPRTSGGASNEQFF
j_call: TRBJ2-1; d_call: NA; clone_size: NA; v_call: TRBV9; cdr3_nt: TGTGCCAGCAGCGTAGAAGAGGGCGATGAGCAGTTTTTC; cdr3_aa: CASSVEEGDEQFF
j_call: TRBJ1-1; d_call: NA; clone_size: NA; v_call: TRBV12-3/TRBV12-4; cdr3_nt: TGTGCCAGCAGGGCGACGGCAGGGAACACTGAAGCTTTCTTT; cdr3_aa: CASRATAGNTEAFF
j_call: TRBJ1-4; d_call: NA; clone_size: few; v_call: TRBV29-1; cdr3_nt: TGCAGCGTCCCGGGACATTCTAATGAAAAACTGTTTTTT; cdr3_aa: CSVPGHSNEKLFF
j_call: TRBJ1-5; d_call: TRBD1; clone_size: NA; v_call: TRBV27; cdr3_nt: TGTGCCAGCAGTTTGGGGACAGGGGAGAAGCCCCAGCATTTT; cdr3_aa: CASSLGTGEKPQHF
j_call: TRBJ2-5; d_call: TRBD1; clone_size: NA; v_call: TRBV15; cdr3_nt: TGTGCCACCAGCGGCGGACAGGGTACCGAGACCCAGTACTTC; cdr3_aa: CATSGGQGTETQYF
j_call: TRBJ2-3; d_call: NA; clone_size: NA; v_call: TRBV5-1; cdr3_nt: TGCGCCAGCAGCTTGACGCCAAATTGGAGTGATACGCAGTATTTT; cdr3_aa: CASSLTPNWSDTQYF
j_call: TRBJ2-1; d_call: TRBD2; clone_size: NA; v_call: TRBV20-1; cdr3_nt: TGCAGTGCTAGCCCAGCGGGGGTTATGAATGAGCAGTTCTTC; cdr3_aa: CSASPAGVMNEQFF